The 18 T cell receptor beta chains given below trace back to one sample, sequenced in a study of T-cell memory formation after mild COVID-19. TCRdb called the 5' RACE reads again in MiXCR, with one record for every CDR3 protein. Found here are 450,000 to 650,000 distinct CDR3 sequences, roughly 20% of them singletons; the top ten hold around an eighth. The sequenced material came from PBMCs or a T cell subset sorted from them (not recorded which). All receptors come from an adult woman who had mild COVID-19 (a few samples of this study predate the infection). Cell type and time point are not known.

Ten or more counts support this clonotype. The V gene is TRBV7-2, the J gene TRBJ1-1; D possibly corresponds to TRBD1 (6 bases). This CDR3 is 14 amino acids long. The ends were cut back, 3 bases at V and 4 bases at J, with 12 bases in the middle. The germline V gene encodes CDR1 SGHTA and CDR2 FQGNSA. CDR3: CASSLMGGPTEAFF. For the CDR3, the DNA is TGTGCCAGCAGCTTGATGGGGGGGCCCACTGAAGCTTTCTTT.

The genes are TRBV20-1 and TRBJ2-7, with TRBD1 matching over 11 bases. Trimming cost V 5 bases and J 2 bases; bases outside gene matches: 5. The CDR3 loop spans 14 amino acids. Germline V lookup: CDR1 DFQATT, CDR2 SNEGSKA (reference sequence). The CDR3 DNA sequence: TGCAGTGCTGACCGGGACAGGGGGACCTACGAGCAGTACTTC. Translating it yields CSADRDRGTYEQYF.

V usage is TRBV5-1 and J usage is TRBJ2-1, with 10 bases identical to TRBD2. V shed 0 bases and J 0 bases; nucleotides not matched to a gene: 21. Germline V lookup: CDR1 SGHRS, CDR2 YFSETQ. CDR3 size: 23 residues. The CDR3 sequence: CASSLAVRGFGSGRAPSYNEQFF. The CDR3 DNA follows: TGCGCCAGCAGCTTGGCTGTCAGGGGTTTCGGGAGCGGGAGGGCACCCTCCTACAATGAGCAGTTCTTC.

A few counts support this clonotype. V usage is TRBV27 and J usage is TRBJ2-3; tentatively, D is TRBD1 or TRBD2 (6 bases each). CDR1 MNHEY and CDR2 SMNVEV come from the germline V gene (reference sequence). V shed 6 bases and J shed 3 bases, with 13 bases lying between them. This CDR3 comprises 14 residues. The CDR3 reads CASRQGRETDTQYF. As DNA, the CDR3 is TGTGCCAGCAGGCAGGGGCGGGAAACAGATACGCAGTATTTT.

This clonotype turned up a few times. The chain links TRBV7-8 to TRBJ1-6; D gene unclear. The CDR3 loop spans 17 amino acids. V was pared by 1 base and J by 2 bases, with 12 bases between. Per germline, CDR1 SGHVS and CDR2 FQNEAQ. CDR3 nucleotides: TGTGCCAGCAGCTTAGTCCAGCGATCCCCCTATAATTCACCCCTCCACTTT. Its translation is CASSLVQRSPYNSPLHF.

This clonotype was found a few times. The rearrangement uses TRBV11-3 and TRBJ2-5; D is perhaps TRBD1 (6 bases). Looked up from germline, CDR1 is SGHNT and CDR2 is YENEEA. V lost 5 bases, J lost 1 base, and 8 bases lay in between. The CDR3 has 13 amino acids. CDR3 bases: TGTGCCAGCAGCGAGGACAGCCAAGAGACCCAGTACTTC. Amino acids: CASSEDSQETQYF.

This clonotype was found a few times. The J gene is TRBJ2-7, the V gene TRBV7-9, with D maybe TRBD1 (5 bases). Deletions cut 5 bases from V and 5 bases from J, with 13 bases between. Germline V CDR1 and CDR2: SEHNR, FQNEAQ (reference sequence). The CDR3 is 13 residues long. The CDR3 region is CASSATGTNEQYF. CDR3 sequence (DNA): TGTGCCAGCAGCGCAACAGGAACCAACGAGCAGTACTTC.

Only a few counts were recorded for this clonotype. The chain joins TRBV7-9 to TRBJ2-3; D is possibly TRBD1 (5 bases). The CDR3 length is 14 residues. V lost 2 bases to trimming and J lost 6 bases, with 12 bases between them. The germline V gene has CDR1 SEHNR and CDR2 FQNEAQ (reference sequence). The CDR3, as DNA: TGTGCCAGCAGCTTAAGCAGGGATCTGGATACGCAGTATTTT. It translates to CASSLSRDLDTQYF.

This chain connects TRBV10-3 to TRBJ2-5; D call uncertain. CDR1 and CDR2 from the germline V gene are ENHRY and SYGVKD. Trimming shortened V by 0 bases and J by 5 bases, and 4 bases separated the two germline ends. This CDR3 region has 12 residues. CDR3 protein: CAISESIETQYF. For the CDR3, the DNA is TGTGCCATCAGTGAGTCAATCGAGACCCAGTACTTC.

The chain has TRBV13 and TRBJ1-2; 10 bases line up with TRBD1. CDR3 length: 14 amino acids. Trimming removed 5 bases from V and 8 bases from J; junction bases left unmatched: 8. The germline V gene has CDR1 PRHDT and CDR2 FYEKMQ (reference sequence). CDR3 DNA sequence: TGTGCCAGCAGCGGATCCGGGACAGGGGACGGCTACACCTTC. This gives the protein CASSGSGTGDGYTF.

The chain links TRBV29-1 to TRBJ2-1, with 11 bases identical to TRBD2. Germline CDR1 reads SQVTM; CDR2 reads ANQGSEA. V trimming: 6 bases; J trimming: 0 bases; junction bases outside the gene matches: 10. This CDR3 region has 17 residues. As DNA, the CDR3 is TGCAGCGTCTCGACTAGCGGGGCCCGGGACTCCTACAATGAGCAGTTCTTC. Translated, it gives CSVSTSGARDSYNEQFF.

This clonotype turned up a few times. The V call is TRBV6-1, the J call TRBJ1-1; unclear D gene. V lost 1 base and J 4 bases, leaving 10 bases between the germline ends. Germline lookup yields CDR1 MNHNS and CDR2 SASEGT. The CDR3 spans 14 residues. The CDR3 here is CASSEVGVATEAFF. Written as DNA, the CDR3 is TGTGCCAGCAGTGAAGTTGGGGTAGCCACTGAAGCTTTCTTT.

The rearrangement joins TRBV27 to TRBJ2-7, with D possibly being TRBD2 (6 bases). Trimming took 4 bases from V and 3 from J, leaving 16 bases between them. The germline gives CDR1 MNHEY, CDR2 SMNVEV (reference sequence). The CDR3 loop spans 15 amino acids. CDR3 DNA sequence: TGTGCCAGCAGTTGGGCAGTTGAGACTAGCTACGAGCAGTACTTC. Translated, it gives CASSWAVETSYEQYF.

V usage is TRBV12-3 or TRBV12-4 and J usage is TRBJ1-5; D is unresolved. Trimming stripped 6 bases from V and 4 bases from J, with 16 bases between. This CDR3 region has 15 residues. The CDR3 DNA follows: TGTGCCAGCAGCCATACAGTGAAACCAAATCAGCCCCAGCATTTT. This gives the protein CASSHTVKPNQPQHF.

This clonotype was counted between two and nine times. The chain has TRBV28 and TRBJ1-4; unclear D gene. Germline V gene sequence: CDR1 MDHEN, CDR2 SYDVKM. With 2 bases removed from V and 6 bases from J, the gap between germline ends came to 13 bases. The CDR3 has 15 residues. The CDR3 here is CASSLVQVLDEKLFF. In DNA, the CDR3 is TGTGCCAGCAGTTTAGTCCAGGTACTAGATGAAAAACTGTTTTTT.

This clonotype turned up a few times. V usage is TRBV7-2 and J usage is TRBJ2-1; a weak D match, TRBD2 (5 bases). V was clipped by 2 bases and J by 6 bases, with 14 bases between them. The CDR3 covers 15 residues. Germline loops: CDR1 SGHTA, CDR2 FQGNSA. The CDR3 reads CASSLRFGAGNEQFF. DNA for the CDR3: TGTGCCAGCAGCTTAAGATTCGGTGCGGGCAATGAGCAGTTCTTC.

The CDR3 here is CASSAWDSGETQYF. CDR3 in DNA: TGTGCCAGCAGTGCTTGGGACAGCGGGGAGACCCAGTACTTC. The J gene is TRBJ2-5, the V gene TRBV2, with TRBD1 as a possible D gene (7 bases). The CDR3 is 14 residues long. Germline CDR1 reads SNHLY; CDR2 reads FYNNEI. V was clipped by 4 bases and J by 5 bases, with 14 bases between them.

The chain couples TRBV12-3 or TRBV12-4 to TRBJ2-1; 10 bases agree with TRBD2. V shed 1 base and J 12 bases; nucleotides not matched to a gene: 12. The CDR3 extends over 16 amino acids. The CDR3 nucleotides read TGTGCCAGCAGTTTAGGGCCTCCCGGGACTAGCGCCTCGCAGTTCTTC. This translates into CASSLGPPGTSASQFF.